These 21 T cell receptor beta chains share one sample of origin, sequenced in a study of blood T cell repertoires in COVID-19. The repertoire was sequenced with immunoSEQ multiplex PCR; TCRdb's copy has only in-frame clones and lacks some. Of around 71,000 clones in the sample, 70% to 85% are singletons; the top ten hold over 25%. What was sequenced was peripheral blood. These receptors all come from a man in his sixties or seventies with acute or convalescent COVID-19.

V usage is TRBV29-1 and J usage is TRBJ2-7; no firm D call. Germline loops: CDR1 SQVTM, CDR2 ANQGSEA. This CDR3 region has 12 residues. V shed 4 bases and J shed 3 bases, with 10 bases lying between them. DNA for the CDR3: TGCAGCGTTGGCAGCGAACGCTACGAGCAGTACTTC. Translation gives CSVGSERYEQYF.

This chain's CDR3 is CASSRDRMDGYTF. CDR3 DNA sequence: TGTGCCAGCAGCAGGGACAGAATGGACGGCTACACCTTC. V usage is TRBV6-5 and J usage is TRBJ1-2, with 7 bases aligning to TRBD1. Germline assignment: CDR1 MNHEY and CDR2 SVGAGI. With 6 bases clipped from V and 8 bases from J, the junction kept 9 bases outside the gene matches. The CDR3 has 13 amino acids.

The chain joins TRBV29-1 to TRBJ2-7, with 7 bases matching TRBD1. V dropped 7 bases and J dropped 5; count of bases not matched to a gene: 11. Germline loops: CDR1 SQVTM, CDR2 ANQGSEA. The CDR3 runs 13 residues. CDR3 coding DNA: TGCAGCGCTCTAAGGCAGGGGGACCACGAGCAGTACTTC. This gives the protein CSALRQGDHEQYF.

This chain links TRBV7-2 with TRBJ1-1; 7 nucleotides align to TRBD1. The length of the CDR3 is 13 residues. Losses at the gene ends were 4 bases for V and 5 bases for J; bases not matched to a gene: 4. CDR1 and CDR2 (germline): SGHTA, FQGNSA. In DNA, the CDR3 is TGTGCCAGCAGCTCACAGGGGAATACTGAAGCTTTCTTT. It encodes CASSSQGNTEAFF.

The chain is built from TRBV5-1 and TRBJ2-2; D is perhaps TRBD1 (7 bases). Trimming pared 0 bases from V and 3 bases from J, leaving 15 bases between. There are 17 residues in the CDR3. Germline lookup yields CDR1 SGHRS and CDR2 YFSETQ. The CDR3 region has the DNA TGCGCCAGCAGCTTGGTCGGCAGGGGGGTCGACACCGGGGAGCTGTTTTTT. Protein sequence: CASSLVGRGVDTGELFF. The whole variable domain, filled in from reference TRBV5-1 and TRBJ2-2, reads KAGVTQTPRYLIKTRGQQVTLSCSPISGHRSVSWYQQTPGQGLQFLFEYFSETQRNKGNFPGRFSGRQFSNSRSEMNVSTLELGDSALYLCASSLVGRGVDTGELFFGEGSRLTVL.

The chain is built from TRBV10-3 and TRBJ1-1, with D unclear. Germline CDR1 reads ENHRY; CDR2 reads SYGVKD. Trimming took 2 bases from V and 7 from J, leaving 8 bases between them. This CDR3 comprises 12 residues. CDR3 protein: CAISETVSEAFF. The CDR3 region has the DNA TGTGCCATCAGTGAGACAGTCAGTGAAGCTTTCTTT.

J is TRBJ2-5 and V is TRBV28; D is uncertain. CDR1 and CDR2 (germline): MDHEN, SYDVKM. The CDR3 spans 10 residues. V gave up 6 bases and J gave up 3 bases, with 2 bases separating them. The CDR3 loop is CASSKETQYF. As DNA, the CDR3 is TGTGCCAGCAGCAAAGAGACCCAGTACTTC.

The chain links TRBV5-4 to TRBJ2-3; D not certain. The CDR3 has 15 amino acids. CDR1 is SGHNT, CDR2 YYREEE, per germline (reference sequence). V was shortened by 3 bases and J by 2 bases, with 13 bases between the two germline ends. The CDR3 sequence is CASSSPSHSTDTQYF. CDR3 sequence (DNA): TGTGCCAGCAGCTCCCCCTCTCACTCCACAGATACGCAGTATTTT. Full variable domain (remainder filled in from reference TRBV5-4 and TRBJ2-3): ETGVTQSPTHLIKTRGQQVTLRCSSQSGHNTVSWYQQALGQGPQFIFQYYREEENGRGNFPPRFSGLQFPNYSSELNVNALELDDSALYLCASSSPSHSTDTQYFGPGTRLTVL.

The rearrangement links TRBV5-4 to TRBJ1-1, with D possibly TRBD1 on 6 matching bases. This CDR3 has 15 residues. V was cut by 3 bases and J by 5 bases, with 17 bases left in between. The V gene's germline CDR1 is SGHNT and CDR2 YYREEE (reference sequence). The CDR3 DNA is TGTGCCAGCAGCTCGTTATCTGCGGGGGCGACTGAAGCTTTCTTT. Its protein is CASSSLSAGATEAFF.

The chain carries TRBV6-2 or TRBV6-3 and TRBJ1-1, with D uncertain. This CDR3 comprises 14 residues. Germline assignment: CDR1 MNHEY and CDR2 SVGEGT. The V and J ends lost 2 bases and 3 bases respectively, with 10 bases between them. Here the CDR3 DNA reads TGTGCCAGCAGTTACCGCAGGTATCACACTGAAGCTTTCTTT. It translates to CASSYRRYHTEAFF.

The chain employs TRBV19 and TRBJ1-1, with D maybe TRBD1 (6 bases). Germline CDR1 LNHDA, CDR2 SQIVND (reference sequence). There are 14 residues in the CDR3. Deletions cut 7 bases from V and 8 bases from J, with 20 bases between. CDR3 nucleotide sequence: TGTGCCAGTAAGACCGGGACAAGTGGCAGAGAAGCTTTCTTT. Translation: CASKTGTSGREAFF.

This clone was counted ten times or more. The rearrangement joins TRBV3-1 (or the pseudogene TRBV3-2) to TRBJ2-1, with D perhaps matching TRBD1 (5 bases). V lost 0 bases and J 7 bases, leaving 10 bases between the germline ends. Germline CDR1 and CDR2: LGHDT and YNNKEL (reference sequence). The CDR3 sequence is 14 residues long. CDR3 loop: CASSQDGASNEQFF. The CDR3 DNA sequence: TGTGCCAGCAGCCAAGATGGGGCTTCAAATGAGCAGTTCTTC.

The CDR3 reads CASSLDRGTAPSYEQYF. CDR3 coding DNA: TGTGCCAGCAGCTTAGATCGTGGGACAGCACCCTCCTACGAGCAGTACTTC. The chain employs TRBV11-2 and TRBJ2-7; 7 bases are shared with TRBD1. The V gene end was trimmed by 0 bases and the J gene end by 0 bases; junction bases not matched to a gene: 8. CDR3 size: 17 residues. Germline V gene lookup returns CDR1 SGHAT and CDR2 FQNNGV.

The chain is built from TRBV5-6 and TRBJ1-2; a weak D match, TRBD1 (6 bases). V was cut by 6 bases and J by 7 bases, with 19 bases left in between. Per germline, CDR1 SGHDT and CDR2 YYEEEE. The CDR3 length is 14 residues. The chain's CDR3 is CASNVGRGASGYTF. The CDR3 coding sequence is TGTGCCAGCAATGTCGGTCGGGGGGCGTCTGGCTACACCTTC. The full variable domain, with the rest looked up from reference TRBV5-6 and TRBJ1-2, is DAGVTQSPTHLIKTRGQQVTLRCSPKSGHDTVSWYQQALGQGPQFIFQYYEEEERQRGNFPDRFSGHQFPNYSSELNVNALLLGDSALYLCASNVGRGASGYTFGSGTRLTVV.

The chain is built from TRBV19 and TRBJ2-3; 8 nucleotides agree with TRBD2. After removal of 1 base from V and 4 bases from J, the junction contained 7 bases not matched to a gene. The CDR3 sequence is 16 residues long. Germline V CDR1 and CDR2: LNHDA, SQIVND (reference sequence). The CDR3 protein is CASSIGLAGGADTQYF. CDR3 in DNA: TGTGCCAGTAGTATAGGGCTGGCGGGAGGCGCAGATACGCAGTATTTT.

The chain combines TRBV6-2 or TRBV6-3 with TRBJ1-2, with D possibly being TRBD1 (6 bases). Germline CDR1 and CDR2: MNHEY and SVGEGT. The germline V and J ends were trimmed by 5 bases and 1 base, with 14 bases remaining between them. This CDR3 is 15 amino acids long. CDR3 protein: CASSDRQAFNYGYTF. The CDR3 DNA sequence: TGTGCCAGCAGTGACCGACAGGCCTTTAACTATGGCTACACCTTC.

This clone came up a few times. The rearrangement links TRBV27 to TRBJ2-5; tentatively, D is TRBD2 (5 bases). CDR1 MNHEY and CDR2 SMNVEV come from the germline V gene (reference sequence). The V end was cut by 5 bases, the J end by 2 bases, with 21 bases between. The CDR3 runs to 17 residues. CDR3 bases: TGTGCCAGCAGTCTCCTACCGGACTCGTACGGACAAGAGACCCAGTACTTC. Its protein is CASSLLPDSYGQETQYF.

The chain has TRBV19 and TRBJ1-3; D gene uncertain. Germline values: CDR1 LNHDA, CDR2 SQIVND (reference sequence). This CDR3 region has 15 residues. Trimming cost V 2 bases and J 0 bases, with 8 bases left between them. The CDR3 DNA sequence: TGTGCCAGTAGTATATCGAGTACCTCTGGAAACACCATATATTTT. It encodes CASSISSTSGNTIYF.

The chain uses TRBV6-5 and TRBJ2-2; 8 bases match TRBD1. V lost 2 bases and J lost 2; bases outside the gene matches: 4. The length of the CDR3 is 16 residues. From germline, CDR1 is MNHEY and CDR2 SVGAGI. DNA of the CDR3: TGTGCCAGCAGTTACGGGTCAGGGGGCAACACCGGGGAGCTGTTTTTT. It encodes CASSYGSGGNTGELFF.

V usage is TRBV5-8 and J usage is TRBJ2-3; TRBD1 aligns across 7 bases. V shed 1 base, J shed 3 bases, and the junction held 5 bases outside the gene matches. The CDR3 has 15 amino acids. Germline CDR1 is SGHTS and CDR2 is YDEGEE. The DNA for the CDR3 is TGTGCCAGCAGCTTGAGGGGGCACGGTACAGATACGCAGTATTTT. Amino acids: CASSLRGHGTDTQYF.

The V and J genes are TRBV2 and TRBJ2-5; the match to TRBD1 covers 8 bases. Germline values: CDR1 SNHLY, CDR2 FYNNEI. CDR3 size: 15 residues. V lost 7 bases, J lost 3 bases, and 10 bases stayed unmatched. The CDR3 bases are TGTGCCAGCATCAAGGACAGGGCCCTAGAAGAGACCCAGTACTTC. Translating it yields CASIKDRALEETQYF.